This T cell receptor beta chain was identified in a study of glioma-infiltrating T cells. General study findings and limits: Gliomas, especially low-grade, showed above-expected tissue-blood divergence; non-neoplastic patients showed below.

The germline V gene encodes CDR1 MNHEY and CDR2 SMNVEV (reference sequence). With 5 bases removed from V and 9 bases from J, the gap between germline ends came to 11 bases. CDR3 size: 12 residues. This clonotype has a count of ten or more. The antigen is not known. Amplification of TCR alpha and beta CDR3 regions from RNA used iRepertoire nested multiplex PCR. For one-step reverse transcription and amplification, about 85-400 ng of tissue mRNA or PBMC total RNA was used. TCRdb reprocessed the multiplex PCR reads with MiXCR, giving one entry per CDR3 protein. The data show 150,000 to 200,000 distinct CDR3 sequences, roughly 45% seen once.

The V and J genes are TRBV27 and TRBJ2-1; maybe TRBD2 (6 bases). The clonotype was recovered from a human donor with low-grade glioma or glioblastoma, undergoing nonglioma brain surgery, or in good health (not recorded which). The sequencing input was glioma tissue, nonneoplastic brain tissue, or PBMCs (not recorded which). The CDR3 loop reads CASSPRRGEQFF. CDR3 nucleotide sequence: TGTGCCAGCAGTCCTCGGAGGGGTGAGCAGTTCTTC.